Sequencing of this TCR beta chain was carried out in a study of shared clonotypes between healthy human individuals. Looking at the study overall: There were three CD4 naive, three CD4 memory, two CD8 naive and one CD8 memory plates per donor. Study findings and constraints: Naive subsets typically showed greater estimated richness than memory subsets.

To note about this clone: Antigen: not known.

This CDR3 contains 14 residues. V was trimmed by 0 bases and J by 10 bases, leaving 13 bases between them. The germline CDR1 and CDR2 sequences are LNHDA and SQIVND (reference sequence). Per the original data handling: Junction-only sequences without quality scores came from ImmunoSEQ, so filtering differed. The data were produced by immunoSEQ multiplex PCR, yet TCRdb's version contains in-frame clones alone and is incomplete. D and trimming come from the DNA, and the V and J calls and clone size come from that table. The sample holds hundreds of thousands of clones, almost 97% seen once. Sequenced: naive CD4+ T cells sorted from blood. The subset is: CD45RA+ positively selected. The TCR comes from a woman aged 25 to 39 in good health. V and J are TRBV19 and TRBJ1-3; D gene ambiguous. CDR3: CASSIDPLKKTIYF. The CDR3 DNA reads TGTGCCAGTAGTATAGATCCGCTGAAGAAAACCATATATTTT.